The rows below give T cell receptor beta chains drawn from one sample of a study of cytotoxic CD8 clonotypes in ibrutinib-treated CLL. Clones were sequenced by immunoSEQ multiplex PCR, and TCRdb holds only the in-frame ones, with some missing. The sample includes about 310,000 clones, around four fifths of them seen just once. The sample in question was PBMCs, obtained before ibrutinib treatment. The source of these receptors is a human donor with chronic lymphocytic leukemia. The CDR3 runs from the conserved cysteine through the conserved F or W. The order of the fields is V gene, D gene, J gene, clone size, CDR3 DNA, CDR3 protein. The D gene is left open where the match is weak. Size is stated for part of the rows, as once, few or many counts, or as a class when the clone is expanded.

>TRBV30|TRBD1|TRBJ2-1|-
TGTGCCTGGAGCACAGGGGTCAGCTCCTACAATGAGCAGTTCTTC
CAWSTGVSSYNEQFF
>TRBV4-2|TRBD2|TRBJ2-5|-
TGTGCCAGCAGCCAAGTTGCGCTAGCGGGAGGAGAGACCCAGTACTTC
CASSQVALAGGETQYF
>TRBV4-2|-|TRBJ2-7|-
TGTGCCAGCAGTCTAGCAGGGGGTGCTAGCGGCTCCACGGGGGGCTACGAGCAGTACTTC
CASSLAGGASGSTGGYEQYF
>TRBV29-1|TRBD1|TRBJ2-7|-
TGCAGCGCACAGACAGGGACCTCCTACGAGCAGTACTTC
CSAQTGTSYEQYF
>TRBV5-6|-|TRBJ1-2|-
TGTGCCAGCAGCCTCCCAGGGAACTGGGATGGCTACACCTTC
CASSLPGNWDGYTF
>TRBV2|-|TRBJ2-4|-
TGTGCCAGCAGTGATTTAGCTCTAGCCAAAAACATTCAGTACTTC
CASSDLALAKNIQYF
>TRBV6-5|-|TRBJ1-2|-
TGTGCCACCATAAACTATGGCTACACCTTC
CATINYGYTF
>TRBV30|-|TRBJ2-3|once
TGTGCCTGGATCCAGCGAACTAGCACAGATACGCAGTATTTT
CAWIQRTSTDTQYF
>TRBV5-1|TRBD1|TRBJ1-3|few
TGCGCCAGCAGCTTGACTCCGTGGACAGGTAGTCCCATATATTTT
CASSLTPWTGSPIYF
>TRBV10-3|-|TRBJ2-7|-
TGTGCCATCAGTGAGGGTCCGGGGGACTCCTACGAGCAGTACTTC
CAISEGPGDSYEQYF
>TRBV7-2|-|TRBJ2-3|few
TGTGCCAGCAGCTCCGAACCCACAGATACGCAGTATTTT
CASSSEPTDTQYF
>TRBV5-6|TRBD1|TRBJ2-7|-
TGTGCCACCGGGACAGGGCGCGACGAGCAGTACTTC
CATGTGRDEQYF
>TRBV5-1|-|TRBJ2-2|-
TGCGCCAGCAGCATGGGGGCAAACACCGGGGAGCTGTTTTTT
CASSMGANTGELFF
>TRBV6-5|TRBD1|TRBJ1-1|-
TGTGCCAGCAGTCCGGGACAGGGGATGAACACTGAAGCTTTCTTT
CASSPGQGMNTEAFF
>TRBV30|-|TRBJ2-4|-
TGTGCCTGGAGTCCGCCAAGGGCCTCAAACATTCAGTACTTC
CAWSPPRASNIQYF
>TRBV19|TRBD2|TRBJ2-4|-
TGTGCCAGTAGGCGCGGCGCGGGAGGGCCCTCGGGAAACATTCAGTACTTC
CASRRGAGGPSGNIQYF
>TRBV7-6|-|TRBJ2-7|-
TGTGCCAGCAGCCAGGAGATGTTCTACGAGCAGTACTTC
CASSQEMFYEQYF
>TRBV29-1|TRBD1|TRBJ1-1|-
TGCAGCGTTGAAGGACAGGGGAATGAAGCTTTCTTT
CSVEGQGNEAFF
>TRBV27|-|TRBJ2-7|-
TGTGCCAGCAGTTTAATGGGGTGGGCGGAATACGAGCAGTACTTC
CASSLMGWAEYEQYF
>TRBV28|TRBD2|TRBJ2-7|once
TGTGCCAGCGAATCAGGGACTAGCGTTTACGAGCAGTACTTC
CASESGTSVYEQYF
>TRBV18|-|TRBJ1-2|-
TGTGCCAGCTCACCTTCCCCGACCCGGGAGGTCGGAGGCTACACCTTC
CASSPSPTREVGGYTF
>TRBV19|-|TRBJ2-4|few
TGTGCCAGTAGCCCCAGTTGGACTCCAGCTATGGCCAAAAACATTCAGTACTTC
CASSPSWTPAMAKNIQYF
>TRBV6-6|-|TRBJ1-2|-
TGTGCCAGCAGAGACACGACTAACTATGGCTACACCTTC
CASRDTTNYGYTF
>TRBV11-3|-|TRBJ2-2|-
TGTGCCAGCAGCTTCGGCAGGGACGGGACCGGGGAGCTGTTTTTT
CASSFGRDGTGELFF
>TRBV27|-|TRBJ1-5|-
TGTGCCAGCTCTAGGGGCGGGGGGAATCAGCCCCAGCATTTT
CASSRGGGNQPQHF
>TRBV28|-|TRBJ2-3|-
TGTGCCAGCAGAAGGTACCGGGACACAGATACGCAGTATTTT
CASRRYRDTDTQYF
>TRBV7-2|-|TRBJ2-7|-
TGTGCCAGCAGCTCGTTCTGGGCCTACGAGCAGTACTTC
CASSSFWAYEQYF
>TRBV5-1|-|TRBJ2-5|-
TGCGCCAGCAGCTTGGGCACTTTTACGGAGACCCAGTACTTC
CASSLGTFTETQYF
>TRBV10-1|-|TRBJ2-6|-
TGCGCCAGCAGTGAAGGGTACTCTGGGGCCAACGTCCTGACTTTC
CASSEGYSGANVLTF
>TRBV27|-|TRBJ2-7|-
TGTGCCAGCAGTTCGGACGGTTCCCGCGAGCAGTACTTC
CASSSDGSREQYF
>TRBV7-8|TRBD1|TRBJ2-1|-
TGTGCCAGCAGCTTATTGCTTCGGACAGGGGAAGCCCTAGTCGGGAATGAGCAGTTCTTC
CASSLLLRTGEALVGNEQFF
>TRBV4-2|-|TRBJ2-7|-
TGTGCCAGCAGCCAAGTCACGGGACTCGGTTACGAGCAGTACTTC
CASSQVTGLGYEQYF
>TRBV11-2|-|TRBJ2-1|-
TGTGCCAGCAGCTCGGTGACTAGACACAATGAGCAGTTCTTC
CASSSVTRHNEQFF
>TRBV27|-|TRBJ2-5|-
TGTGCCAGCAGTTTGGGAACCTCGGCTTTAACAGAAGAGACCCAGTACTTC
CASSLGTSALTEETQYF
>TRBV5-4|-|TRBJ2-5|-
TGTGCCAGCAGCTGGGGTAGCGGAACTCAAGAGACCCAGTACTTC
CASSWGSGTQETQYF
>TRBV28|-|TRBJ2-7|-
TGTGCCAGCAGTCCGAACAGGGCCCGGCTCGAGCAGTACTTC
CASSPNRARLEQYF
>TRBV4-1|-|TRBJ2-3|-
TGCGCCAGCAGCTCCATAGGGCCGGGACTGGCGGTCGATACGCAGTATTTT
CASSSIGPGLAVDTQYF
>TRBV27|-|TRBJ2-7|few
TGTGCCAGCAGTTTACGGCCGGGTTACGAGCAGTACTTC
CASSLRPGYEQYF
>TRBV27|-|TRBJ2-1|-
TGTGCCAGCAGACCCGGGGGAAGCTCCTACAATGAGCAGTTCTTC
CASRPGGSSYNEQFF
>TRBV28|-|TRBJ2-1|few
TGTGCCAGCAGTTTGCCCAGGGAAGAGCAGTTCTTC
CASSLPREEQFF